Listed here are 29 T cell receptor beta chains from one sample, sequenced in a study of Graves' ophthalmopathy and Graves' hyperthyroidism. Scientists amplified the TCR beta CDR3 regions from RNA transcripts. Following a first-round RT-PCR that used HTBI primers, a second-round multiplex PCR was carried out. TCRdb used MiXCR to reprocess the multiplex PCR reads, holding one entry per CDR3 protein. The data show around 660,000 distinct CDR3 sequences, with roughly 39% seen just once and more than 2.5% held by the top ten. Sequenced sample: peripheral blood. These receptors all come from an adult man with Graves' ophthalmopathy.

This clonotype was seen a few times. V and J are TRBV5-1 and TRBJ2-1; 9 nucleotides agree with TRBD2. V was pared by 4 bases and J by 5 bases, with 10 bases of the junction left unmatched. CDR3 length equals 16 residues. The germline V gene encodes CDR1 SGHRS and CDR2 YFSETQ. For the CDR3, the DNA is TGCGCCAGCAGCCTCCGACTAGCGGACCTCAACAATGAGCAGTTCTTC. It yields the protein CASSLRLADLNNEQFF.

This clonotype was observed many times. The J gene is TRBJ1-5, the V gene TRBV2; D unclear. The length of the CDR3 is 17 residues. In germline, CDR1 is SNHLY, CDR2 FYNNEI. V was shortened by 7 bases and J by 0 bases, with 19 bases between the two germline ends. CDR3: CASTRRTAADSNQPQHF. DNA for the CDR3: TGTGCCAGCACCCGCCGGACGGCGGCGGATAGCAATCAGCCCCAGCATTTT.

This clonotype was observed at least ten times. The rearrangement links TRBV19 to TRBJ1-1; no clear D gene. There are 13 residues in the CDR3. Germline CDR1 is LNHDA and CDR2 is SQIVND (reference sequence). Trimming pared 9 bases from V and 0 bases from J, leaving 11 bases between. The CDR3, as DNA: TGTGCCAGCAGTTACCAGGTGAACACTGAAGCTTTCTTT. This encodes CASSYQVNTEAFF.

This clonotype was detected once. One junction end disagrees with the germline gene, perhaps due to a read error. The rearrangement links TRBV7-8 to TRBJ2-7, with D uncertain. This CDR3 has 12 residues. Germline CDR1 SGHVS, CDR2 FQNEAQ. The CDR3 region is CASSLGRYEQHF. The DNA for the CDR3 is TGTGCCAGCAGCTTAGGTCGCTACGAGCAGCACTTC.

J is TRBJ1-5 and V is TRBV6-5; D might be TRBD1 (5 bases). The V and J ends lost 6 bases and 9 bases respectively, with 9 bases between them. The CDR3 length is 11 residues. Germline V lookup: CDR1 MNHEY, CDR2 SVGAGI. The CDR3 is CASRTQGPQHF. For the CDR3, the DNA is TGTGCCAGCAGGACTCAGGGGCCCCAGCATTTT.

As for this clonotype: Relative to the germline gene, one junction end is altered; a read error may explain this. The V call is TRBV7-9, the J call TRBJ2-7, with D perhaps matching TRBD1 or TRBD2 (6 bases each). Per germline, CDR1 SEHNR and CDR2 FQNEAQ (reference sequence). The CDR3 runs 15 residues. CDR3 bases: TGCGCCAGCAGCCAAGATTGGGGGGCGTACTACGAGCAGTACTTC. This codes for CASSQDWGAYYEQYF.

This sequence joins TRBV29-1 and TRBJ2-5; 8 nucleotides line up with TRBD2. CDR3 length: 17 amino acids. Germline V gives CDR1 SQVTM, CDR2 ANQGSEA. With 0 bases clipped from V and 3 bases from J, the junction kept 12 bases outside the gene matches. The DNA for the CDR3 is TGCAGCGTTGAAGAGAGGATAGCGGGGCTGCACGAAGAGACCCAGTACTTC. Protein: CSVEERIAGLHEETQYF.

The gene calls are TRBV2 and TRBJ1-4; 8 bases agree with TRBD1. With V trimmed by 5 bases and J by 3 bases, 5 bases remained unmatched. Per germline, CDR1 SNHLY and CDR2 FYNNEI. This CDR3 has 15 amino acids. Here the CDR3 reads CASSRQGIANEKLFF. CDR3 in DNA: TGTGCCAGCAGTCGACAGGGGATAGCTAATGAAAAACTGTTTTTT.

This clonotype was detected ten times or more. This chain links TRBV20-1 with TRBJ2-7; weak D call: TRBD1 (5 bases). Germline V gives CDR1 DFQATT, CDR2 SNEGSKA (reference sequence). The CDR3 spans 13 residues. Trimming removed 3 bases from V and 1 base from J, with 10 bases in between. As DNA, the CDR3 is TGCAGTGCTAGTCATTCAGGGTCCTACGAGCAGTACTTC. Translating it yields CSASHSGSYEQYF.

This clonotype was seen many times. The V gene is TRBV6-5, the J gene TRBJ2-7; the match to TRBD2 covers 12 bases. CDR1 MNHEY and CDR2 SVGAGI come from the germline V gene. The CDR3 is made up of 18 amino acids. Germline trimming cut 1 base from V and 0 bases from J; bases unmatched to any gene: 7. CDR3 DNA: TGTGCCAGCAGTTACTTCCCCCGGACTAGCGGGGACTCCTACGAGCAGTACTTC. Its translation is CASSYFPRTSGDSYEQYF.

Only one count was recorded for this clonotype. A much larger clone differs by one base, so this may be a read error. The chain couples TRBV2 to TRBJ2-5; 7 positions match TRBD1. Germline-derived CDR1 and CDR2 are SNHLY and FYNNEI. This CDR3 spans 13 amino acids. The V gene end was trimmed by 8 bases and the J gene end by 1 base; junction bases not matched to a gene: 4. The CDR3 bases are TGTGCCAGCGATCGACAGGGCCAAGAGACCCAGTACTTC. It specifies CASDRQGQETQYF. Supplemented by reference TRBV2 and TRBJ2-5, the full variable domain reads EPEVTQTPSHQVTQMGQEVILRCVPISNHLYFYWYRQILGQKVEFLVSFYNNEISEKSEIFDDQFSVERPDGSNFTLKIRSTKLEDSAMYFCASDRQGQETQYFGPGTRLLVL.

The rearrangement links TRBV7-9 to TRBJ1-2; maybe TRBD1 (5 bases). CDR3 length: 12 amino acids. CDR1 is SEHNR and CDR2 is FQNEAQ in the germline V gene (reference sequence). Deletions cut 7 bases from V and 6 bases from J, with 12 bases between. The CDR3 sequence: CASMGPGDGYTF. DNA of the CDR3: TGTGCCAGCATGGGGCCGGGGGATGGCTACACCTTC.

Remarks on this clonotype: Compared with germline, one end of the junction differs, possibly owing to a read error. For the CDR3, the DNA is TGTGCCACCAGCAGTGCTAGAGACTCTGGGGCCAACGTCCTGACCTTC. Its protein is CATSSARDSGANVLTF. The J gene is TRBJ2-6, the V gene TRBV15, with D tentatively TRBD1 (5 bases). This CDR3 contains 16 residues. Germline-derived CDR1 and CDR2 are LNHNV and YYDKDF (reference sequence).

This clonotype was counted at least ten times. The V call is TRBV7-8, the J call TRBJ1-2, with D possibly matching TRBD1 (5 bases). Germline V CDR1 and CDR2: SGHVS, FQNEAQ. The CDR3 sequence is 14 residues long. V dropped 5 bases and J dropped 2 bases, with 12 bases sitting between them. CDR3 sequence (DNA): TGTGCCAGCAGCCCCCCGGGGGACAACTATGGCTACACCTTC. It yields the protein CASSPPGDNYGYTF.

V gene TRBV7-2 combines with J gene TRBJ2-5; TRBD1 might be the D (5 bases). The ends were cut back, 0 bases at V and 5 bases at J, with 13 bases in the middle. Germline lookup yields CDR1 SGHTA and CDR2 FQGNSA. The CDR3 totals 15 residues. The DNA of the CDR3 is TGTGCCAGCAGCTTAGCAAACAGGTGGAATGAGACCCAGTACTTC. It is translated as CASSLANRWNETQYF.

The chain uses TRBV11-2 and TRBJ2-7, with TRBD2 matching 11 bases. This CDR3 has 15 residues. CDR1 is SGHAT, CDR2 FQNNGV, per germline. V shed 5 bases and J 4 bases; nucleotides not matched to a gene: 7. The CDR3 coding sequence is TGTGCCAGCAGCACCACTAGCGGGAGCTGGTACGAGCAGTACTTC. Protein: CASSTTSGSWYEQYF.

This clonotype has ten or more counts. The rearrangement uses TRBV7-8 and TRBJ2-5; TRBD2 matches 7 bases. The CDR3 spans 11 residues. V lost 6 bases and J lost 7; bases outside the gene matches: 2. CDR1 is SGHVS, CDR2 FQNEAQ, per germline. DNA of the CDR3: TGTGCCAGCAGGGCTAGCGGGACCCAGTACTTC. Translating gives CASRASGTQYF.

This clonotype was counted a few times. This rearrangement joins TRBV20-1 to TRBJ1-5; D remains unclear. This CDR3 contains 13 residues. CDR1 and CDR2 from the germline V gene are DFQATT and SNEGSKA (reference sequence). Trimming stripped 7 bases from V and 4 bases from J, with 14 bases between. CDR3 nucleotide sequence: TGCAGTGTTGGGAGTTGGGCTAATCAGCCCCAGCATTTT. It is translated as CSVGSWANQPQHF.

This clonotype was detected ten times or more. V gene TRBV7-9 combines with J gene TRBJ2-6; D may match TRBD1 or TRBD2 (5 bases each). Per germline, CDR1 SEHNR and CDR2 FQNEAQ (reference sequence). The V gene lost 7 bases and the J gene lost 0 bases, with 19 bases spanning the gap. The CDR3 spans 18 residues. CDR3 sequence (DNA): TGTGCCAGCACCTCACACGGGGACGTTAACTCTGGGGCCAACGTCCTGACTTTC. This sequence encodes CASTSHGDVNSGANVLTF.

This clonotype has a count of ten or more. The genes are TRBV29-1 and TRBJ1-4; D unclear. Germline lookup yields CDR1 SQVTM and CDR2 ANQGSEA. V lost 0 bases and J lost 1, with 6 bases in between. The CDR3 length is 14 residues. CDR3 region: CSVEDPETNEKLFF. CDR3 coding DNA: TGCAGCGTTGAAGATCCCGAAACTAATGAAAAACTGTTTTTT.

This clonotype was found a few times. The V and J genes are TRBV12-3 or TRBV12-4 and TRBJ2-7; a weak D match, TRBD2 (7 bases). Trimming took 3 bases from V and 9 from J, leaving 15 bases between them. The CDR3 covers 13 residues. The CDR3 DNA reads as TGTGCCAGCAGTTTGGGGGGGGCCTCGGCGCAGTACTTC. This sequence encodes CASSLGGASAQYF.

This clonotype turned up a few times. The CDR3 reads CASSSTSGVSYEQYF. The CDR3 DNA reads as TGCGCCAGCAGCTCGACTAGCGGGGTTTCCTACGAGCAGTACTTC. The gene calls are TRBV5-1 and TRBJ2-7; 11 positions match TRBD2. V shed 3 bases, J shed 1 base, and the junction held 3 bases outside the gene matches. Germline V gene data show CDR1 as SGHRS and CDR2 as YFSETQ. This CDR3 has 15 amino acids.

This clonotype was counted a single time. A read error is likely, as this CDR3 ends without the conserved phenylalanine or tryptophan. The V and J genes are TRBV13 and TRBJ2-2; D remains unclear. V gave up 5 bases and J gave up 4 bases, with 11 bases separating them. This CDR3 is 14 amino acids long. Germline CDR1 reads PRHDT; CDR2 reads FYEKMQ (reference sequence). This CDR3 reads CASSPLGGTGELFI. CDR3 coding DNA: TGTGCCAGCAGCCCTCTGGGCGGCACCGGGGAGCTGTTTATT.

This chain uses TRBV25-1 with TRBJ2-7; TRBD1 might be the D (5 bases). The CDR3 runs to 13 residues. V lost 2 bases and J lost 9, with 14 bases in between. CDR1 is MGHDK, CDR2 SYGVNS, per germline. The CDR3 region is CASSEQGDTGQYF. CDR3 in DNA: TGTGCCAGCAGTGAACAGGGCGACACCGGGCAGTACTTC.

The sample holds a few counts of this clonotype. The chain joins TRBV6-2 or TRBV6-3 to TRBJ1-3, with unresolved D. The CDR3 extends over 16 amino acids. Germline V gene sequence: CDR1 MNHEY, CDR2 SVGEGT. The V end was cut by 5 bases, the J end by 2 bases, with 16 bases between. The CDR3, as DNA: TGTGCCAGCAGTGAATACAGTCTAACCGCTGGAAACACCATATATTTT. It specifies CASSEYSLTAGNTIYF.

This clonotype was seen a handful of times. This rearrangement joins TRBV7-8 to TRBJ1-5, with D hard to call. CDR1 SGHVS and CDR2 FQNEAQ come from the germline V gene. The V end lost 6 bases, the J end lost 2 bases, and 14 bases lay between the germline ends. The CDR3 totals 15 residues. The CDR3, as DNA: TGTGCCAGCAGTTCAATAGGGTTGGGCAATCAGCCCCAGCATTTT. It codes for CASSSIGLGNQPQHF.

This chain's CDR3 is CSAQDGESSYNSPLHF. For the CDR3, the DNA is TGCAGTGCTCAAGACGGAGAGAGCTCCTATAATTCACCCCTCCACTTT. The genes are TRBV20-1 and TRBJ1-6; D remains ambiguous. Germline V CDR1 and CDR2: DFQATT, SNEGSKA (reference sequence). CDR3 length: 16 residues. The ends were cut back, 5 bases at V and 0 bases at J, with 14 bases in the middle.

In its sample, this clonotype was seen once. A much larger clone differs from this one at a single base, so this may be a read error. In this CDR3 the conserved last residue, phenylalanine or tryptophan, is missing, so a read error is likely. This rearrangement joins TRBV20-1 to TRBJ2-5; 10 positions match TRBD1. Germline CDR1 is DFQATT and CDR2 is SNEGSKA (reference sequence). CDR3 length: 15 amino acids. Trimming cost V 4 bases and J 5 bases; bases outside gene matches: 10. Here the CDR3 DNA reads TGCAGTGCTAAGAGGGGACAGGGGATGGGGGAGACCCAGTACTGC. Its translation: CSAKRGQGMGETQYC.

About this clonotype: Compared with germline, one end of the junction differs, possibly owing to a read error. The chain couples TRBV15 to TRBJ1-2; perhaps TRBD1 as D (5 bases). The CDR3 consists of 15 residues. The germline V gene encodes CDR1 LNHNV and CDR2 YYDKDF (reference sequence). The CDR3 sequence: CASSPPSEGNYGYTF. CDR3 nucleotides: TGTGCCAGCAGCCCCCCTAGCGAGGGGAACTATGGCTACACCTTC.